The following is a T cell receptor (beta chain) sequence with its context. The germline CDR1 and CDR2 sequences are SGDLS and YYNGEE. There are 15 residues in the CDR3. The V gene end was trimmed by 2 bases and the J gene end by 4 bases; junction bases not matched to a gene: 6. The data were produced by immunoSEQ multiplex PCR, yet TCRdb's version contains in-frame clones alone and is incomplete. The sample has approximately 400,000 clones, 83% seen once; the top ten hold approximately 7%. The sample originates from a study of Ad26.COV2.S vaccination and SARS-CoV-2 variants. Indicated treatment: some 20 received Ad26.COV2.S at low or high dose, single or two shots; about 5 received placebo; per-sample allocation not given. Sampling was done on day 63 after the first vaccine or placebo injection.

The material sequenced was peripheral blood, taken in a trial of Ad26.COV2.S vaccine versus placebo. This chain connects TRBV9 to TRBJ2-3, with 8 bases that match TRBD1. This sequence was found in a person aged 18-65 years who received the Ad26.COV2.S COVID-19 vaccine or a placebo. The CDR3 protein is CASSVDAGGSDTQYF. CDR3 nucleotides: TGTGCCAGCAGCGTGGATGCAGGGGGCTCAGATACGCAGTATTTT.